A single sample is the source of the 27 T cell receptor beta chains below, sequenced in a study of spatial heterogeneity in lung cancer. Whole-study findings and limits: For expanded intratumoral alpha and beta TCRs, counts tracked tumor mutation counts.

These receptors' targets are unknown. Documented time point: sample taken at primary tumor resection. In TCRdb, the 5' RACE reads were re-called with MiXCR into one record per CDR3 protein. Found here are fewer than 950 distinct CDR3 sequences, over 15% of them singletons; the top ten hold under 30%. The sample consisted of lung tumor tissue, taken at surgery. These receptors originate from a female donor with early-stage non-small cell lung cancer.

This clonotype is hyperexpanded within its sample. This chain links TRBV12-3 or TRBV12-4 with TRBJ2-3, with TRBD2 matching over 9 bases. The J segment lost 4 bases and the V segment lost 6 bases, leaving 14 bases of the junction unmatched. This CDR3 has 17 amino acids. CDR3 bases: TGTGCCAGCAGCCGGGCCGGTAGCGGGAGTTCTGCAGATACGCAGTATTTT. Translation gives CASSRAGSGSSADTQYF.

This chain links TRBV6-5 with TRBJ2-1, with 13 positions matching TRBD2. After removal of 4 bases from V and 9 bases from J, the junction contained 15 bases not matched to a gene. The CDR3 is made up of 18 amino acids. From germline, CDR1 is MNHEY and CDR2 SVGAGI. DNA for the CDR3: TGTGCCAGCAGTTTAACTAGCGGGGGGGCCTCTAAGTATATTGAGCAGTTCTTC. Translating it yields CASSLTSGGASKYIEQFF.

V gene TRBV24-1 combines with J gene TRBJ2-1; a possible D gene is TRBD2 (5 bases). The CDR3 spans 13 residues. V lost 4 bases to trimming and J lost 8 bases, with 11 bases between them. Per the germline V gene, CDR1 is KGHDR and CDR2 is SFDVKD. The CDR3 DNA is TGTGCCACCAGTGAGTCCTCTAGCTATGAGCAGTTCTTC. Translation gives CATSESSSYEQFF.

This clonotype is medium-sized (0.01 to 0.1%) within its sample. CDR3 residues: CASSSEVSAGLSYNEQFF. In DNA, the CDR3 is TGTGCCAGCAGCTCCGAGGTGTCGGCGGGACTCTCCTACAATGAGCAGTTCTTC. The chain couples TRBV21-1 to TRBJ2-1; TRBD2, as called in the table, went unchecked against the DNA. TRBV21-1 is tagged as a pseudogene. CDR3 size: 18 residues.

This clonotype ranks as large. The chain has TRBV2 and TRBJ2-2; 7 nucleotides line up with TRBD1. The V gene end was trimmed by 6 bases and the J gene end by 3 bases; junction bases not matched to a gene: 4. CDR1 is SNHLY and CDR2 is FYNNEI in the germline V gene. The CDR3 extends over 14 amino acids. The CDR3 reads CASSRQGDTGELFF. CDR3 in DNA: TGTGCCAGCAGCCGACAGGGAGACACCGGGGAGCTGTTTTTT.

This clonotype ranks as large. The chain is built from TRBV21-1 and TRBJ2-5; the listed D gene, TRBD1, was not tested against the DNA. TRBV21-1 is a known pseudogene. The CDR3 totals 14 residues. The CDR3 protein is CASSNNDPGLTQYF. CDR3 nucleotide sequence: TGTGCCAGCAGCAATAATGATCCCGGTTTGACCCAGTACTTC.

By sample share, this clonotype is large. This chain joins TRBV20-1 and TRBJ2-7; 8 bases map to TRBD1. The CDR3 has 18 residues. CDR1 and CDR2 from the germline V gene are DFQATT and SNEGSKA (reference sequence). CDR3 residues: CTQKGGTPRDRKFYEQYF. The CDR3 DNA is TGCACGCAGAAGGGAGGTACCCCTCGGGACAGGAAATTCTACGAGCAGTACTTC.

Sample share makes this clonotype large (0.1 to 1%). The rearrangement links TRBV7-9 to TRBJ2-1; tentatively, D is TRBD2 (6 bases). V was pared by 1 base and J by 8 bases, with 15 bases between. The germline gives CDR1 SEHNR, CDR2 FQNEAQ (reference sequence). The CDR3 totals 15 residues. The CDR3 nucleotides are TGTGCCAGCAGCTTAGGTTTCGAGCGGGTGGATGAGCAGTTCTTC. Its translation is CASSLGFERVDEQFF. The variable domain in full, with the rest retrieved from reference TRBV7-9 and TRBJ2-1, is DTGVSQNPRHKITKRGQNVTFRCDPISEHNRLYWYRQTLGQGPEFLTYFQNEAQLEKSRLLSDRFSAERPKGSFSTLEIQRTEQGDSAMYLCASSLGFERVDEQFFGPGTRLTVL.

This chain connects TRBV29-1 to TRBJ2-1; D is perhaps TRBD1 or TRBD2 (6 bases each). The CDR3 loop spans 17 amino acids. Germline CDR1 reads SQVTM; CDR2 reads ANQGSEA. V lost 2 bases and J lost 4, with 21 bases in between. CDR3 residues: CSVESQGTPQGYNEQFF. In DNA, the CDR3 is TGCAGCGTTGAATCGCAGGGGACTCCCCAAGGATACAATGAGCAGTTCTTC.

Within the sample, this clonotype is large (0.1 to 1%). The CDR3 bases are TGTGCCAGCAGCTTAGTTTCGGGGTTGCAGTACGTC. This codes for CASSLVSGLQYV. The chain is built from TRBV7-9 and TRBJ2-7; D might be TRBD2 (5 bases). This CDR3 has 12 residues. The V end lost 1 base, the J end lost 9 bases, and 10 bases lay between the germline ends. The germline V gene encodes CDR1 SEHNR and CDR2 FQNEAQ (reference sequence).

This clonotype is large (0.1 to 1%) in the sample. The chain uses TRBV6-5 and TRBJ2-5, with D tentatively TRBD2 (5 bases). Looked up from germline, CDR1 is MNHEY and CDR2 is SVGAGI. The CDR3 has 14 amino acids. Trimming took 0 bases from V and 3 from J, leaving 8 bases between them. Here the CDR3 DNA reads TGTGCCAGCAGTTACTCTTCGGGGAAAGAGACCCAGTACTTC. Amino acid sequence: CASSYSSGKETQYF.

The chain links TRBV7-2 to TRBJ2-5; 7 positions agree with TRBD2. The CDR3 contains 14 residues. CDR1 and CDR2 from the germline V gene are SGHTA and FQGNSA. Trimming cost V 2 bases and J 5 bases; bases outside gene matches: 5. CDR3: CASSLWLGGETQYF. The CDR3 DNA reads TGTGCCAGCAGCTTATGGCTGGGGGGGGAGACCCAGTACTTC.

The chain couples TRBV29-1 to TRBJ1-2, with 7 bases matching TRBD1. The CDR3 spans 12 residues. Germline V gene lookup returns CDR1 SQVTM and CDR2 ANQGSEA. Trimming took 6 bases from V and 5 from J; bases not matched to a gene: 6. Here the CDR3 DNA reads TGCAGCGTCGAGGGACAGAGATATGGCTACACCTTC. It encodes CSVEGQRYGYTF.

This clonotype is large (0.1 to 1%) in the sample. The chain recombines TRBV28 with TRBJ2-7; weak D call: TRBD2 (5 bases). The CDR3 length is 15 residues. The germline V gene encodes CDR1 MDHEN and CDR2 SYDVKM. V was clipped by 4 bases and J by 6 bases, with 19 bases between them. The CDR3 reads CASSSPVGSNGEQYF. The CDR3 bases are TGTGCCAGCAGTTCCCCCGTAGGGAGCAACGGCGAGCAGTACTTC.

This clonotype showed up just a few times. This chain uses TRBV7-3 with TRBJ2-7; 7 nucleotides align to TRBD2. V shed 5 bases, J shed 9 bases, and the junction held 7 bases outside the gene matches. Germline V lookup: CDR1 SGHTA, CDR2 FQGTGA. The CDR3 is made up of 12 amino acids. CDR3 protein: CASSPGGGRQYF. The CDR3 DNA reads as TGTGCCAGCAGCCCCGGCGGGGGTCGGCAGTACTTC.

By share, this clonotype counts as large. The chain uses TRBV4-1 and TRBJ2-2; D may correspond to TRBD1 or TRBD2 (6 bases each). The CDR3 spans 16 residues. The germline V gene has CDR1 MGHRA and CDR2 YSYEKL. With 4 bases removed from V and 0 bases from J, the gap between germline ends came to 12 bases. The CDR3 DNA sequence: TGCGCCAGCAGCCTGGGTGGGGGGCCGAACACCGGGGAGCTGTTTTTT. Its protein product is CASSLGGGPNTGELFF.

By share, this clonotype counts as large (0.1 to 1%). The DNA of the CDR3 is TGTGCCAGCAGTCCTCAGGGGGCGATAACCTACGAGCAGTACTTC. It is translated as CASSPQGAITYEQYF. The chain combines TRBV12-3 or TRBV12-4 with TRBJ2-7, with 8 bases identical to TRBD1. V dropped 5 bases and J dropped 2; count of bases not matched to a gene: 8. This CDR3 region has 15 residues.

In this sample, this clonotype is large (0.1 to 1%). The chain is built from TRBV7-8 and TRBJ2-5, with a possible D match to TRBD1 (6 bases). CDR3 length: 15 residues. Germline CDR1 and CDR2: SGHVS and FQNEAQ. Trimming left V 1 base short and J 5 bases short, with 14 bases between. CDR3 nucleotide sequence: TGTGCCAGCAGCTTAGGCAGGGGAGTAGGGGAGACCCAGTACTTC. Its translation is CASSLGRGVGETQYF.

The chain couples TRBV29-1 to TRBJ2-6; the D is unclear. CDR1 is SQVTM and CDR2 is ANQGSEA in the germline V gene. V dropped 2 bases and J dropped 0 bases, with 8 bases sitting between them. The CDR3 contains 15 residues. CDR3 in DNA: TGCAGCGTTGAAAGGTCTGCCTCTGGGGCCAACGTCCTGACTTTC. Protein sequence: CSVERSASGANVLTF.

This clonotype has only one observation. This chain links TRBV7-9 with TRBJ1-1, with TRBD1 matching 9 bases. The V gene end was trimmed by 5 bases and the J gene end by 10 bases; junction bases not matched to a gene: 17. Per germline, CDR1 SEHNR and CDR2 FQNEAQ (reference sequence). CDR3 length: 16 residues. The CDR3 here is CASSPEGTGHREVAFF. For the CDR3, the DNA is TGTGCCAGCAGCCCAGAAGGGACAGGGCACCGAGAAGTAGCTTTCTTT.

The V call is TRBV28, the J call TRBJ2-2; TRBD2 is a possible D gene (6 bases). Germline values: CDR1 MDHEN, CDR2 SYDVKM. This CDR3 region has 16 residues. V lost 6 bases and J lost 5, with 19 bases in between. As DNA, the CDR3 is TGTGCCAGCAGCCGGACTGGGGGGTTTTTAACCGGGGAGCTGTTTTTT. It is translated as CASSRTGGFLTGELFF.

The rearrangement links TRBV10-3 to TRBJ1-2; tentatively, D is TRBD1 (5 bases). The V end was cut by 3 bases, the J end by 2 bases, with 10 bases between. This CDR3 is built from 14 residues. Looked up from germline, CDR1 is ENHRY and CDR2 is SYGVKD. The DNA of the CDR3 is TGTGCCATCAGTGAATTGCCAGGGAACTATGGCTACACCTTC. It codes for CAISELPGNYGYTF.

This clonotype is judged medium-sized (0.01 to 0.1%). CDR3 coding DNA: TGCGCCAGCAGCCAAGCGTCAGGAAGGCCTACCTACGAGCAGTACTTC. The encoded protein is CASSQASGRPTYEQYF. The genes are TRBV4-1 and TRBJ2-7; the D is unclear. The V and J ends lost 1 base and 2 bases respectively, with 15 bases between them. The CDR3 is 16 amino acids. Per the germline V gene, CDR1 is MGHRA and CDR2 is YSYEKL.

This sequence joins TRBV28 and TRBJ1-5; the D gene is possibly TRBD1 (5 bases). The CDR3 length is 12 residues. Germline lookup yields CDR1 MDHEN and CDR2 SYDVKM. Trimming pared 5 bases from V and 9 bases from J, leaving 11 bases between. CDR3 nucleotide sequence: TGTGCCAGCAGTCTACCGGGACCGCCCCAGCATTTT. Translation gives CASSLPGPPQHF. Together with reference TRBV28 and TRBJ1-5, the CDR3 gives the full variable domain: DVKVTQSSRYLVKRTGEKVFLECVQDMDHENMFWYRQDPGLGLRLIYFSYDVKMKEKGDIPEGYSVSREKKERFSLILESASTNQTSMYLCASSLPGPPQHFGDGTRLSIL.

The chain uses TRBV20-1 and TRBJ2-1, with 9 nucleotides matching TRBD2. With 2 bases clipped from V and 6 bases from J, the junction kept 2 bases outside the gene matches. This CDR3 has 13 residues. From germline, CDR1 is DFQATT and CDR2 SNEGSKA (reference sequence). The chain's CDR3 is CSARFSGSNEQFF. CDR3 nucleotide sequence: TGCAGTGCTAGATTTAGCGGGAGCAATGAGCAGTTCTTC.

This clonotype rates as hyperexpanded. For the CDR3, the DNA is TGTGCCAGCAGCCCGACGACAGGTTCCTCCGAAGCTTTCTTT. It yields the protein CASSPTTGSSEAFF. This chain joins TRBV9 and TRBJ1-1, with D possibly matching TRBD1 (6 bases). This CDR3 has 14 residues. The V end was cut by 4 bases, the J end by 8 bases, with 18 bases between. Looked up from germline, CDR1 is SGDLS and CDR2 is YYNGEE.

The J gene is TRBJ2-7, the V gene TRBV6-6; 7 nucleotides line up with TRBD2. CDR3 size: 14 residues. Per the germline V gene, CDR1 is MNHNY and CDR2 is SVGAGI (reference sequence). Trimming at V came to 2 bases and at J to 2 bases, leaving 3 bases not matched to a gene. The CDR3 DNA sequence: TGTGCCAGCAGTTACGGGGGGGGACCCTACGAGCAGTACTTC. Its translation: CASSYGGGPYEQYF.